Below, 16 T cell receptor beta chains from the same sample are listed, as sequenced in a study of T cell responses to AZD1222 COVID-19 vaccine. Assay: immunoSEQ multiplex PCR; the TCRdb copy retains only in-frame clones and omits some. The table has more than 150,000 clones, approximately 90% seen once. The source material was peripheral blood, sampled on day 0 of AZD1222 vaccination. The receptors derive from an adult in good health.

This chain connects TRBV28 to TRBJ2-4; 8 bases match TRBD2. The CDR3 runs 17 residues. V shed 3 bases, J shed 3 bases, and the junction held 10 bases outside the gene matches. Germline V CDR1 and CDR2: MDHEN, SYDVKM. The CDR3 nucleotides are TGTGCCAGCAGTTTTCCGGGAGCGGGAGCGGGCAAAAACATTCAGTACTTC. Protein: CASSFPGAGAGKNIQYF.

V gene TRBV10-3 combines with J gene TRBJ1-6, with 10 bases aligning to TRBD1. V trimming: 4 bases; J trimming: 10 bases; junction bases outside the gene matches: 4. The CDR3 totals 14 residues. Germline lookup yields CDR1 ENHRY and CDR2 SYGVKD. In nucleotides, the CDR3 is TGTGCCATCAGTGTGGGGACAGGGGACTCACCCCTCCACTTT. Its protein is CAISVGTGDSPLHF.

The gene calls are TRBV7-2 and TRBJ1-5; a possible D gene is TRBD1 (6 bases). CDR3 length: 15 residues. The germline V gene encodes CDR1 SGHTA and CDR2 FQGNSA. V was shortened by 4 bases and J by 2 bases, with 12 bases between the two germline ends. The CDR3 sequence: CASSSGVSGNQPQHF. The CDR3 DNA reads TGTGCCAGCAGCTCAGGGGTGTCGGGCAATCAGCCCCAGCATTTT.

The chain recombines TRBV5-8 with TRBJ2-3; 11 nucleotides match TRBD2. V dropped 0 bases and J dropped 6; count of bases not matched to a gene: 3. Per germline, CDR1 SGHTS and CDR2 YDEGEE. The CDR3 consists of 15 residues. The CDR3, as DNA: TGTGCCAGCAGCTTGGCCCCTAGCGGGGGGGATACGCAGTATTTT. It is translated as CASSLAPSGGDTQYF.

CDR3 DNA sequence: TGTGCCAGCAGTGATAGGGCTATTAATGAAAAACTGTTTTTT. It yields the protein CASSDRAINEKLFF. The rearrangement links TRBV6-1 to TRBJ1-4; D unresolved. This CDR3 comprises 14 residues. V was trimmed by 3 bases and J by 4 bases, leaving 9 bases between them. Germline V gives CDR1 MNHNS, CDR2 SASEGT.

The chain couples TRBV5-1 to TRBJ2-2, with 10 bases aligning to TRBD2. The germline V gene encodes CDR1 SGHRS and CDR2 YFSETQ. The CDR3 has 16 amino acids. Trimming took 7 bases from V and 3 from J; bases not matched to a gene: 9. The CDR3 DNA reads as TGCGCCAGCCGTAGGAGCGGGGGGGCCGACACCGGGGAGCTGTTTTTT. Residues: CASRRSGGADTGELFF.

The chain employs TRBV5-8 and TRBJ1-2; a weak D match, TRBD1 (6 bases). This CDR3 is built from 18 residues. Germline assignment: CDR1 SGHTS and CDR2 YDEGEE. The V gene lost 3 bases and the J gene lost 1 base, with 22 bases spanning the gap. The CDR3 sequence: CASSSWILWTAGNYGYTF. DNA for the CDR3: TGTGCCAGCAGCTCTTGGATACTATGGACAGCCGGTAACTATGGCTACACCTTC.

This chain connects TRBV4-2 to TRBJ1-6, with D possibly matching TRBD1 (6 bases). The germline CDR1 and CDR2 sequences are LGHNA and YNFKEQ. Trimming pared 1 base from V and 5 bases from J, leaving 12 bases between. This CDR3 has 16 amino acids. DNA for the CDR3: TGTGCCAGCAGCCAAGTAGGGGGGACTAATAATTCACCCCTCCACTTT. This sequence encodes CASSQVGGTNNSPLHF.

This rearrangement joins TRBV6-2 or TRBV6-3 to TRBJ2-5; 15 bases match TRBD2. With 2 bases clipped from V and 0 bases from J, the junction kept 4 bases outside the gene matches. Looked up from germline, CDR1 is MNHEY and CDR2 is SVGEGT. CDR3 size: 18 residues. The CDR3 DNA follows: TGTGCCAGCAGTTACGGGGGACTAGCGGGAGGAAACCAAGAGACCCAGTACTTC. Protein sequence: CASSYGGLAGGNQETQYF.

This clone was recorded once. The rearrangement uses TRBV30 and TRBJ1-2; unclear D gene. From germline, CDR1 is GTSNPN and CDR2 SVGIG (reference sequence). The V and J ends lost 0 bases and 5 bases respectively, with 4 bases between them. The CDR3 has 11 residues. The CDR3 DNA follows: TGTGCCTGGAGTGTACAATATGGCTACACCTTC. Translating gives CAWSVQYGYTF. Together with reference TRBV30 and TRBJ1-2, the CDR3 gives the full variable domain: SQTIHQWPATLVQPVGSPLSLECTVEGTSNPNLYWYRQAAGRGLQLLFYSVGIGQISSEVPQNLSASRPQDRQFILSSKKLLLSDSGFYLCAWSVQYGYTFGSGTRLTVV.

The chain combines TRBV6-5 with TRBJ1-2, with a tentative D call TRBD1 (6 bases). The CDR3 contains 13 residues. V lost 0 bases, J lost 13 bases, and 15 bases lay in between. Germline-derived CDR1 and CDR2 are MNHEY and SVGAGI. CDR3: CASSYSWTVPGTF. In DNA form, the CDR3 reads TGTGCCAGCAGTTACTCGTGGACAGTCCCTGGCACCTTC.

The chain has TRBV11-2 and TRBJ2-3; the D gene is possibly TRBD1 (7 bases). This CDR3 comprises 15 residues. CDR1 is SGHAT and CDR2 is FQNNGV in the germline V gene. Trimming took off 1 base at V and 4 bases at J, with 12 bases between the two ends. The CDR3 DNA reads TGTGCCAGCAGCTTAGTCGCAGGGGGGTCAGATACGCAGTATTTT. Translation: CASSLVAGGSDTQYF.

This CDR3 reads CASSLGQTVQEGYTF. The CDR3 DNA sequence: TGCGCCAGCAGCTTGGGCCAGACAGTTCAAGAGGGCTACACCTTC. The J gene is TRBJ1-2, the V gene TRBV5-1; possibly TRBD1 for D (5 bases). This CDR3 region has 15 residues. CDR1 and CDR2 from the germline V gene are SGHRS and YFSETQ. The ends were cut back, 0 bases at V and 8 bases at J, with 17 bases in the middle.

The chain employs TRBV7-2 and TRBJ1-5, with D unresolved. Trimming removed 3 bases from V and 2 bases from J, with 5 bases in between. Germline lookup yields CDR1 SGHTA and CDR2 FQGNSA. The CDR3 is 13 amino acids. CDR3 in DNA: TGTGCCAGCAGCTTCCAGGGCAATCAGCCCCAGCATTTT. Amino acids: CASSFQGNQPQHF.

This clone was detected only once. This chain joins TRBV19 and TRBJ1-2; the D gene is possibly TRBD1 (6 bases). CDR1 LNHDA and CDR2 SQIVND come from the germline V gene (reference sequence). CDR3 length equals 13 residues. The V end was cut by 7 bases, the J end by 4 bases, with 13 bases between. Here the CDR3 DNA reads TGTGCCAGTACCTCAGGACAGATCTATGGCTACACCTTC. Protein product: CASTSGQIYGYTF.

The genes are TRBV5-1 and TRBJ2-5; 8 bases fit TRBD1. CDR3 length equals 14 residues. After removal of 3 bases from V and 1 base from J, the junction contained 2 bases not matched to a gene. The V gene's germline CDR1 is SGHRS and CDR2 YFSETQ. In nucleotides, the CDR3 is TGCGCCAGCAGCTACGGACAGGGCCAAGAGACCCAGTACTTC. It translates to CASSYGQGQETQYF.